Reported below is one TCR beta chain. These data originate in a study of T cell changes during pregnancy in multiple sclerosis. Per the germline V gene, CDR1 is SGHRS and CDR2 is YFSETQ. The CDR3 contains 15 residues. V trimming: 0 bases; J trimming: 0 bases; junction bases outside the gene matches: 1. The assay was immunoSEQ multiplex PCR, and TCRdb's table has in-frame clones only and misses some. The sample holds tens of thousands of clones, about 93% seen once. The V gene is TRBV5-1, the J gene TRBJ1-1; 8 nucleotides agree with TRBD1. The specimen comprised CD4+ T cells from peripheral blood mononuclear cells, sampled in the third trimester of pregnancy. The clonotype comes from a female donor with multiple sclerosis, enrolled in a pregnancy study. The CDR3: CASSLGQGLNTEAFF. CDR3 in DNA: TGCGCCAGCAGCTTGGGACAGGGGTTGAACACTGAAGCTTTCTTT.